The T cell receptor beta chain described here comes from a study of blood T cell repertoires in COVID-19. Study overall: The samples span acute and convalescent COVID-19 from the United States, Italy and Spain. T cells, B-cell-depleted T cells, or PBMCs provided the cDNA or gDNA that served as material.

The repertoire was sequenced with immunoSEQ multiplex PCR; TCRdb's copy has only in-frame clones and lacks some. The sample holds around 250,000 clones, roughly 83% seen once. CDR1 is SGHRS and CDR2 is YFSETQ in the germline V gene. Trimming took 0 bases from V and 7 from J, leaving 13 bases between them. The length of the CDR3 is 14 residues. The chain has TRBV5-1 and TRBJ1-1, with a possible D match to TRBD1 (6 bases). This sequence was found in a man in his 60s who had recovered from COVID-19. Sequenced material: peripheral blood. The CDR3: CASSLATGLGEAFF. Here the CDR3 DNA reads TGCGCCAGCAGCTTGGCAACAGGGTTGGGTGAAGCTTTCTTT.